Listed here are 18 T cell receptor beta chains from one sample, sequenced in a study of blood T cell repertoires in COVID-19. TCRdb's copy holds only in-frame clones and misses some; the assay was immunoSEQ multiplex PCR. The sample lists 150,000 to 200,000 clones, around 67% occurring once. Sequenced material: peripheral blood. The receptor set was obtained from a woman older than 75 with acute or convalescent COVID-19.

V gene TRBV6-5 combines with J gene TRBJ1-2, with D tentatively TRBD1 (5 bases). The V end was cut by 6 bases, the J end by 5 bases, with 10 bases between. This CDR3 is built from 12 residues. The germline V gene has CDR1 MNHEY and CDR2 SVGAGI. The CDR3: CASRKTAYGYTF. In nucleotides, the CDR3 is TGTGCCAGCAGGAAGACAGCTTATGGCTACACCTTC.

The chain links TRBV4-1 to TRBJ2-7, with D possibly TRBD1 on 5 matching bases. CDR1 and CDR2 (germline): MGHRA, YSYEKL. This CDR3 is 14 amino acids long. Trimming removed 0 bases from V and 10 bases from J, with 16 bases in between. CDR3: CASSQDPNTGVQYF. The CDR3 DNA follows: TGCGCCAGCAGCCAAGACCCAAACACAGGTGTTCAGTACTTC.

The V gene is TRBV30, the J gene TRBJ2-1; 9 nucleotides match TRBD2. Germline V gene lookup returns CDR1 GTSNPN and CDR2 SVGIG (reference sequence). Trimming at V came to 6 bases and at J to 8 bases, leaving 8 bases not matched to a gene. The CDR3 consists of 13 residues. The CDR3 region is CACRKAGGYEQFF. The CDR3 nucleotides read TGTGCCTGCCGCAAGGCGGGAGGGTATGAGCAGTTCTTC.

The V gene is TRBV7-2, the J gene TRBJ2-7, with 7 bases identical to TRBD1. Germline V gene lookup returns CDR1 SGHTA and CDR2 FQGNSA. After removal of 3 bases from V and 6 bases from J, the junction contained 8 bases not matched to a gene. There are 14 residues in the CDR3. In DNA form, the CDR3 reads TGTGCCAGCAGCTTTGAGGGGGCGGTCGGCGAGCAGTACTTC. This encodes CASSFEGAVGEQYF. The full variable domain, completed using reference TRBV7-2 and TRBJ2-7, is GAGVSQSPSNKVTEKGKDVELRCDPISGHTALYWYRQSLGQGLEFLIYFQGNSAPDKSGLPSDRFSAERTGGSVSTLTIQRTQQEDSAVYLCASSFEGAVGEQYFGPGTRLTVT.

As DNA, the CDR3 is TGTGCCAGCACATCAGCGGGAAACACCGGGGAGCTGTTTTTT. It encodes CASTSAGNTGELFF. This rearrangement joins TRBV3-1 (or the pseudogene TRBV3-2) to TRBJ2-2, with 7 bases lining up with TRBD2. The CDR3 length is 14 residues. The V segment lost 7 bases and the J segment 2 bases; nucleotides outside the gene matches: 4. Per germline, CDR1 LGHDT and CDR2 YNNKEL (reference sequence).

The CDR3 region is CASSRDRDTSYEQYF. The CDR3 coding sequence is TGTGCCAGCAGTCGGGACAGGGACACCTCCTACGAGCAGTACTTC. The chain carries TRBV6-5 and TRBJ2-7; 9 bases agree with TRBD1. The V segment lost 5 bases and the J segment 0 bases; nucleotides outside the gene matches: 5. Germline V gene sequence: CDR1 MNHEY, CDR2 SVGAGI. The CDR3 extends over 15 amino acids.

The chain links TRBV30 to TRBJ1-1, with D maybe TRBD1 (5 bases). Germline V gene sequence: CDR1 GTSNPN, CDR2 SVGIG (reference sequence). This CDR3 has 12 residues. V shed 3 bases and J shed 3 bases, with 8 bases lying between them. The CDR3 loop is CAWSDSYTEAFF. Here the CDR3 DNA reads TGTGCCTGGAGCGACAGTTACACTGAAGCTTTCTTT. The whole variable domain, filled in from reference TRBV30 and TRBJ1-1, reads SQTIHQWPATLVQPVGSPLSLECTVEGTSNPNLYWYRQAAGRGLQLLFYSVGIGQISSEVPQNLSASRPQDRQFILSSKKLLLSDSGFYLCAWSDSYTEAFFGQGTRLTVV.

This clone was detected a few times. The chain combines TRBV6-5 with TRBJ1-3; 7 bases align to TRBD1. The junction had 4 bases not matched to a gene; V was cut back by 5 bases and J by 0 bases. The CDR3 runs to 15 residues. The germline CDR1 and CDR2 sequences are MNHEY and SVGAGI. The CDR3 DNA follows: TGTGCCAGCAGTATTCAGGGGGACTCTGGAAACACCATATATTTT. Translated: CASSIQGDSGNTIYF.

V and J are TRBV5-1 and TRBJ2-1; 9 bases map to TRBD1. This CDR3 is 16 amino acids long. With 4 bases clipped from V and 8 bases from J, the junction kept 13 bases outside the gene matches. CDR1 and CDR2 from the germline V gene are SGHRS and YFSETQ. The CDR3 protein is CASSPQTGGLVDEQFF. DNA of the CDR3: TGCGCCAGCAGCCCTCAGACAGGGGGGTTAGTCGATGAGCAGTTCTTC. The full variable domain, its missing parts supplied by reference TRBV5-1 and TRBJ2-1, is KAGVTQTPRYLIKTRGQQVTLSCSPISGHRSVSWYQQTPGQGLQFLFEYFSETQRNKGNFPGRFSGRQFSNSRSEMNVSTLELGDSALYLCASSPQTGGLVDEQFFGPGTRLTVL.

This clone appeared a single time. The chain joins TRBV4-1 to TRBJ1-2; TRBD1 agrees at 8 bases. Germline V gene sequence: CDR1 MGHRA, CDR2 YSYEKL. Germline trimming cut 1 base from V and 4 bases from J; bases unmatched to any gene: 11. This CDR3 is built from 17 residues. DNA of the CDR3: TGCGCCAGCAGCCAAGGCAGGGGGCGCGTATTTTCCTATGGCTACACCTTC. Its translation is CASSQGRGRVFSYGYTF.

This clone occurred many times. The chain employs TRBV7-3 and TRBJ2-1; 8 positions agree with TRBD2. Trimming removed 5 bases from V and 7 bases from J; junction bases left unmatched: 7. CDR1 and CDR2 from the germline V gene are SGHTA and FQGTGA. The CDR3 runs to 14 residues. Here the CDR3 reads CASSPTGGGNEQFF. The CDR3 nucleotides read TGTGCCAGCAGCCCGACTGGCGGGGGGAATGAGCAGTTCTTC.

The CDR3 DNA reads TGTGCCAGCAGCTTAGAAAGGGCCGGGAGAGCGCAGTATTTT. Protein: CASSLERAGRAQYF. This rearrangement joins TRBV7-9 to TRBJ2-3; D might be TRBD2 (6 bases). Trimming pared 1 base from V and 10 bases from J, leaving 15 bases between. The CDR3 loop spans 14 amino acids. From germline, CDR1 is SEHNR and CDR2 FQNEAQ (reference sequence). Full variable domain (missing parts from reference TRBV7-9 and TRBJ2-3): DTGVSQNPRHKITKRGQNVTFRCDPISEHNRLYWYRQTLGQGPEFLTYFQNEAQLEKSRLLSDRFSAERPKGSFSTLEIQRTEQGDSAMYLCASSLERAGRAQYFGPGTRLTVL.

This clone was recorded a few times. This chain connects TRBV5-1 to TRBJ2-5; TRBD1 matches 11 bases. V trimming: 9 bases; J trimming: 3 bases; junction bases outside the gene matches: 7. This CDR3 has 14 amino acids. CDR1 is SGHRS, CDR2 YFSETQ, per germline. The CDR3: CATSWTGGEETQYF. CDR3 nucleotides: TGCGCCACCTCGTGGACAGGGGGCGAAGAGACCCAGTACTTC.

The chain uses TRBV24-1 and TRBJ2-5; 7 bases are a match to TRBD1. The junction had 7 bases not matched to a gene; V was cut back by 5 bases and J by 5 bases. The CDR3 is made up of 14 amino acids. The V gene's germline CDR1 is KGHDR and CDR2 SFDVKD. The chain's CDR3 is CATSGTQGWETQYF. The CDR3 coding sequence is TGTGCCACCAGTGGAACACAGGGGTGGGAGACCCAGTACTTC.

This rearrangement joins TRBV9 to TRBJ2-7, with a possible D match to TRBD2 (6 bases). Trimming removed 4 bases at V and 3 bases at J, with 14 bases between. In germline, CDR1 is SGDLS, CDR2 YYNGEE. CDR3 length: 14 residues. CDR3: CASSPRLGVYEQYF. The CDR3 DNA follows: TGTGCCAGCAGCCCCCGACTAGGCGTCTACGAGCAGTACTTC.

The chain joins TRBV2 to TRBJ1-6, with D unclear. V dropped 1 base and J dropped 0 bases, with 10 bases sitting between them. In germline, CDR1 is SNHLY, CDR2 FYNNEI. The CDR3 spans 17 residues. The CDR3 nucleotides read TGTGCCAGCAGTGAAGGCATTGGGAGCTCCTATAATTCACCCCTCCACTTT. It specifies CASSEGIGSSYNSPLHF.

On this clone: The same CDR3 also results from other DNA sequences found in this sample. V usage is TRBV27 and J usage is TRBJ2-6, with D perhaps TRBD1 (6 bases). CDR1 is MNHEY, CDR2 SMNVEV, per germline (reference sequence). The CDR3 is 15 residues long. V dropped 6 bases and J dropped 1 base, with 10 bases sitting between them. The CDR3 DNA reads as TGTGCCAGCAGACGTACAGGGTCTGGGGCCAACGTCCTGACTTTC. Protein: CASRRTGSGANVLTF.

The V gene is TRBV6-2 or TRBV6-3, the J gene TRBJ1-5; D is unresolved. Germline V gene lookup returns CDR1 MNHEY and CDR2 SVGEGT. The ends were cut back, 7 bases at V and 5 bases at J, with 12 bases in the middle. The CDR3 contains 13 residues. CDR3 amino acids: CASTPSSYQPQHF. In nucleotides, the CDR3 is TGTGCCAGCACCCCTTCCAGTTATCAGCCCCAGCATTTT.